This paragraph reports one T cell receptor (beta chain). Its cognate antigen is unknown. Here immunoSEQ multiplex PCR was the method, and the copy in TCRdb shows in-frame clones only, minus some. There are tens of thousands of clones in the sample; 78% occur only once, and about 9.4% lies in the top ten. This sample is drawn from a study of PD-1 blockade in classical Hodgkin lymphoma. Germline values: CDR1 SQVTM, CDR2 ANQGSEA. The CDR3 is made up of 15 amino acids. V was trimmed by 6 bases and J by 4 bases, leaving 18 bases between them. Whole-study results and caveats: According to reports, newly diagnosed patients had lower baseline TCR diversity than healthy donors, and relapsed/refractory patients had lower baseline TCR diversity still. Researchers reported that CD4+ TCR diversity, though not CD8+, rose significantly by C4D1.

Time point noted: cycle 4 day 1 (C4D1), after 6 weeks of nivolumab. Each patient relapsed following autologous stem cell transplantation, and prior brentuximab vedotin exposure differed. This clonotype originated in a human donor with classical Hodgkin lymphoma. This chain connects TRBV29-1 to TRBJ2-2; possibly TRBD2 for D (7 bases). This specimen consisted of peripheral blood mononuclear cells (PBMCs), obtained before the fourth cycle of nivolumab. For the CDR3, the DNA is TGCAGCGTCGCCCGAGGACTAGGGGGCACCGGGGAGCTGTTTTTT. The encoded protein is CSVARGLGGTGELFF.